Listed here is a single T cell receptor (beta chain). This entry belongs to a study of T cells expressing NK-cell markers. One entry per CDR3 protein, without DNA, is what TCRdb gives after re-calling the 5' RACE reads. This table holds 500,000 to 700,000 distinct CDR3 sequences. The source material was blood T cells: a sorted CD56 or NKG2C T cell subset, CD4+ or CD8+ T cells, or bulk PBMC T cells (not recorded which). This TCR came from a man between 18 and 35 years old in good health.

The CDR3 sequence is CASSGGMAGRTDTQYF. The chain employs TRBV5-1 and TRBJ2-3; the D call from TCRdb, TRBD1, cannot be confirmed without DNA. From germline, CDR1 is SGHRS and CDR2 YFSETQ. The CDR3 length is 16 residues.